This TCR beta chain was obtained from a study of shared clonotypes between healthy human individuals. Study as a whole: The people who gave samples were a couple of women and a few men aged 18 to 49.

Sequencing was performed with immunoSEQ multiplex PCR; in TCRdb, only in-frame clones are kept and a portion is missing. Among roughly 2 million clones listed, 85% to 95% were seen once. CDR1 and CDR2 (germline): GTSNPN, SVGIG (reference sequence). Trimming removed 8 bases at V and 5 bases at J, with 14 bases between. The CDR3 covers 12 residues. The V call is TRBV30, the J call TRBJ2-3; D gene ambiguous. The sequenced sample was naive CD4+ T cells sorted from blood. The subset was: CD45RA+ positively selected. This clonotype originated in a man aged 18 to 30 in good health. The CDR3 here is CAVMVGKDTQYF. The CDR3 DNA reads TGTGCCGTTATGGTGGGGAAAGATACGCAGTATTTT.